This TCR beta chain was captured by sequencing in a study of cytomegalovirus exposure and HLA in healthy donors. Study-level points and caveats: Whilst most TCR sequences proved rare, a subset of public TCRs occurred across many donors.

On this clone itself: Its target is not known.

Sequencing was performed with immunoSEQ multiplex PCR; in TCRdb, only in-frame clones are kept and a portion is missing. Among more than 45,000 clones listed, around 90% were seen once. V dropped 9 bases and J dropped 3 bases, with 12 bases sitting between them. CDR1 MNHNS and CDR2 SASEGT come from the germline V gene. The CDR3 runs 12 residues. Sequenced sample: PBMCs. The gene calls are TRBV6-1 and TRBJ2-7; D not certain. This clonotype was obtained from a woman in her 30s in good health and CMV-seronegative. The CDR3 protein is CASATEYYEQYF. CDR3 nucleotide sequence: TGTGCCAGTGCTACAGAATACTACGAGCAGTACTTC.